Reported below is one T cell receptor (beta chain). TCRdb ran MiXCR on the RT-PCR reads and lists one entry per CDR3 protein. Counted here are hundreds of thousands of distinct CDR3 sequences, about 14% occurring once; the ten biggest clones make up 3.6%. Trimming at V came to 3 bases and at J to 0 bases, leaving 1 base not matched to a gene. Germline-derived CDR1 and CDR2 are SGHRS and YFSETQ. This CDR3 region has 17 residues. This chain links TRBV5-1 with TRBJ2-1, with 15 bases that match TRBD2. This TCR came from a female donor in good health, serving as a healthy control. The sequencing sample was made of memory CD4+ T cells from blood. CDR3 nucleotide sequence: TGCGCCAGCAGCTCGGGACTAGCGGGAGGCTCCTACAATGAGCAGTTCTTC. Its protein product is CASSSGLAGGSYNEQFF.